These 9 T cell receptor beta chains were all obtained from the same sample, sequenced in a study of cytomegalovirus exposure and HLA in healthy donors. Researchers ran the PCR with 60 Vbeta and 13 Jbeta primers. Profiled with immunoSEQ multiplex PCR; TCRdb holds only in-frame clones, not every one. The sample has some 180,000 clones, approximately 82% seen once. Sequenced sample: PBMCs. Receptors were obtained from a woman between 18 and 29 years old in good health and CMV-seronegative.

The V and J genes are TRBV11-3 and TRBJ2-3; maybe TRBD2 (6 bases). Germline CDR1 SGHNT, CDR2 YENEEA. V was trimmed by 1 base and J by 1 base, leaving 9 bases between them. The length of the CDR3 is 15 residues. CDR3 protein: CASSLVGGGTDTQYF. CDR3 nucleotide sequence: TGTGCCAGCAGCTTAGTGGGCGGGGGCACAGATACGCAGTATTTT.

The CDR3 region has the DNA TGTGCCAGCAGGAAAGAATGGGCTCCCGAGCAGTACTTC. It yields the protein CASRKEWAPEQYF. V usage is TRBV6-5 and J usage is TRBJ2-7; D is unresolved. This CDR3 has 13 amino acids. V lost 6 bases, J lost 6 bases, and 15 bases lay in between. Germline V gene data show CDR1 as MNHEY and CDR2 as SVGAGI.

V gene TRBV27 combines with J gene TRBJ2-7; the match to TRBD1 covers 7 bases. V shed 3 bases and J 2 bases; nucleotides not matched to a gene: 7. Germline CDR1 is MNHEY and CDR2 is SMNVEV (reference sequence). This CDR3 spans 15 amino acids. In nucleotides, the CDR3 is TGTGCCAGCAGTTTCCGGACAGGAGCAGCCTACGAGCAGTACTTC. Protein product: CASSFRTGAAYEQYF.

The chain employs TRBV30 and TRBJ1-2; D is undetermined. The V end was cut by 2 bases, the J end by 8 bases, with 9 bases between. The CDR3 contains 11 residues. Germline-derived CDR1 and CDR2 are GTSNPN and SVGIG (reference sequence). CDR3 region: CAWSRLRGYTF. The CDR3 nucleotides are TGTGCCTGGAGTAGGTTGAGGGGCTACACCTTC. The variable domain in full, completed from reference TRBV30 and TRBJ1-2, reads SQTIHQWPATLVQPVGSPLSLECTVEGTSNPNLYWYRQAAGRGLQLLFYSVGIGQISSEVPQNLSASRPQDRQFILSSKKLLLSDSGFYLCAWSRLRGYTFGSGTRLTVV.

The V gene is TRBV18, the J gene TRBJ2-7; 9 bases agree with TRBD2. V was clipped by 3 bases and J by 7 bases; unmatched bases: 19. Germline assignment: CDR1 KGHSH and CDR2 LQKENI. The CDR3 consists of 18 residues. The chain's CDR3 is CASSPLRTSDSGSGEQYF. In nucleotides, the CDR3 is TGTGCCAGCTCACCGTTAAGGACTAGCGATTCAGGGTCTGGTGAGCAGTACTTC.

The V call is TRBV30, the J call TRBJ1-5, with no clear D. The V and J ends lost 0 bases and 1 base respectively, with 10 bases between them. The CDR3 is 15 amino acids. From germline, CDR1 is GTSNPN and CDR2 SVGIG (reference sequence). The DNA for the CDR3 is TGTGCCTGGAGTGTACAATCAGGCAGCAATCAGCCCCAGCATTTT. It yields the protein CAWSVQSGSNQPQHF.

The chain has TRBV28 and TRBJ1-5; D gene uncertain. Germline V gene sequence: CDR1 MDHEN, CDR2 SYDVKM. The CDR3 consists of 15 residues. The germline V and J ends were trimmed by 10 bases and 2 bases, with 18 bases remaining between them. CDR3 residues: CATSGLVTGNQPQHF. CDR3 nucleotide sequence: TGTGCCACCTCTGGACTGGTTACGGGCAATCAGCCCCAGCATTTT.

The rearrangement joins TRBV29-1 to TRBJ2-5; D may be TRBD1 (6 bases). Gene TRBJ2-7 matches the end of the DNA better, so the J call may be wrong. Germline CDR1 is SQVTM and CDR2 is ANQGSEA. The CDR3 totals 13 residues. The CDR3 protein is CSVEGDKFYEQYF. CDR3 DNA: TGCAGCGTTGAAGGGGACAAATTCTACGAGCAGTACTTC.

Worth noting for this clone: Likely a read error: the CDR3 ends without its conserved phenylalanine or tryptophan. The DNA is omitted, as the CDR3 cannot be located on it reliably, and the CDR3 follows TCRdb's listing. The chain couples TRBV23-1 to TRBJ1-2. TRBV23-1 is designated an ORF whose function remains uncertain. The CDR3 length equals 12 residues, ends included. CDR3: CASSPPRRPGWK.